A selection of T cell receptor beta chains follows, all from one sample in a study of cytomegalovirus exposure and HLA in healthy donors. Assay: immunoSEQ multiplex PCR; the TCRdb copy retains only in-frame clones and omits some. The sample comprises 150,000 to 200,000 clones, roughly four fifths of which are singletons, and around 1% rests with the top ten. Material: PBMCs. The origin of the receptors is a middle-aged woman in good health and CMV-seronegative. CDR3s include the opening cysteine and the closing phenylalanine or tryptophan. Fields, in order: V gene, clone size, J gene, D gene, CDR3 protein, CDR3 DNA. A D gene is named only where the DNA matches it firmly. Rows may omit the clone size; those that give it use once, few, many or a size class.

>TRBV4-1|.|TRBJ2-7|.
CASSQDRVNYEQYF
TGCGCCAGCAGCCAAGATCGGGTGAACTACGAGCAGTACTTC
>TRBV5-1|.|TRBJ1-5|.
CASSLRREPIQPQHF
TGCGCCAGCAGCTTAAGGAGGGAACCCATCCAGCCCCAGCATTTT
>TRBV15|few|TRBJ1-3|TRBD1
CATSGGSSGNTIYF
TGTGCCACGTCAGGGGGAAGCAGTGGAAACACCATATATTTT
>TRBV5-4|.|TRBJ1-4|TRBD1
CASSSGQSFATNEKLFF
TGTGCCAGCAGCTCGGGACAGTCTTTTGCAACTAATGAAAAACTGTTTTTT
>TRBV5-6|.|TRBJ2-1|TRBD2
CASSSQGRLAGAEQFF
TGTGCCAGCAGCTCCCAGGGTCGACTAGCGGGGGCCGAGCAGTTCTTC
>TRBV5-5|.|TRBJ2-7|TRBD1
CASSFDTGGSFYEQYF
TGTGCCAGCAGCTTCGATACAGGGGGGAGTTTCTACGAGCAGTACTTC
>TRBV11-1|.|TRBJ1-2|.
CASSPDNNYGYTF
TGTGCCAGCAGCCCCGACAACAACTATGGCTACACCTTC
>TRBV30|.|TRBJ1-1|.
CAWSAGKGVNTEAFF
TGTGCCTGGAGTGCCGGGAAGGGGGTTAACACTGAAGCTTTCTTT
>TRBV11-1|.|TRBJ2-1|.
CASSFGGPINEQFF
TGTGCCAGCAGCTTCGGAGGGCCGATTAATGAGCAGTTCTTC
>TRBV6-1|.|TRBJ1-5|.
CASSDGFAVQPQHF
TGTGCCAGCAGTGATGGGTTCGCGGTTCAGCCCCAGCATTTT
>TRBV30|.|TRBJ1-3|.
CACHSRAPIYF
TGTGCCTGCCATTCGCGGGCCCCAATATATTTT
>TRBV18|.|TRBJ1-5|.
CASSTDKRQPQHF
TGTGCCAGCTCAACGGACAAGCGACAGCCCCAGCATTTT
>TRBV7-8|.|TRBJ1-4|.
CASSFDREKLFF
TGTGCCAGCAGCTTCGACAGGGAAAAACTGTTTTTT
>TRBV30|few|TRBJ1-5|.
CAWTPSSTNQPQHF
TGTGCCTGGACACCTTCAAGTACTAATCAGCCCCAGCATTTT
>TRBV10-3|.|TRBJ2-1|TRBD1
CAISDGTGQFF
TGTGCCATCAGTGACGGGACAGGGCAGTTCTTC
>TRBV11-3|few|TRBJ2-3|.
CASTPGATDTQYF
TGTGCCAGCACCCCAGGGGCCACAGATACGCAGTATTTT
>TRBV7-8|.|TRBJ2-7|.
CASSRRQGGEQYF
TGTGCCAGCAGCCGACGCCAAGGGGGTGAGCAGTACTTC
>TRBV4-1|.|TRBJ2-7|.
CASSQDETRGYEQYF
TGCGCCAGCAGCCAAGACGAGACTAGGGGCTACGAGCAGTACTTC
>TRBV30|.|TRBJ1-2|.
CAWSRDTSNYGYTF
TGTGCCTGGAGTCGGGACACGTCTAACTATGGCTACACCTTC
>TRBV19|.|TRBJ2-3|.
CASSTNRASTDTQYF
TGTGCCAGTAGTACGAACAGGGCTAGCACAGATACGCAGTATTTT
>TRBV11-3|few|TRBJ1-2|TRBD1
CASSFRTGNYGYTF
TGTGCCAGCAGCTTTAGGACAGGGAACTATGGCTACACCTTC
>TRBV10-3|few|TRBJ2-7|.
CAISGTVGAYEQYF
TGTGCCATCAGTGGGACAGTTGGGGCCTACGAGCAGTACTTC
>TRBV23-1|.|TRBJ2-3|.
CASSQWALSLADTQYF
TGCGCCAGCAGTCAATGGGCCCTGTCGCTCGCAGATACGCAGTATTTT
>TRBV28|.|TRBJ1-5|.
CASSPYRGVNQPQHF
TGTGCCAGCAGTCCATATAGGGGCGTCAATCAGCCCCAGCATTTT
>TRBV11-1|.|TRBJ2-1|TRBD2
CASSPFGTSGLDNEQFF
TGTGCCAGCAGCCCCTTCGGGACTAGTGGTTTGGACAATGAGCAGTTCTTC
>TRBV10-3|.|TRBJ2-1|TRBD2
CAISEGAGGLNEQFF
TGTGCCATCAGTGAGGGGGCGGGAGGGCTCAATGAGCAGTTCTTC
>TRBV2|few|TRBJ1-5|.
CASIGAGNQPQHF
TGTGCCAGCATAGGGGCAGGCAATCAGCCCCAGCATTTT
>TRBV4-1|.|TRBJ2-7|TRBD2
CASSQTEREGAYEQYF
TGCGCCAGCAGCCAGACCGAGCGGGAGGGGGCCTACGAGCAGTACTTC
>TRBV18|.|TRBJ1-2|.
CASLGSPPYGYTF
TGTGCCAGCCTGGGCTCGCCCCCCTATGGCTACACCTTC
>TRBV9|few|TRBJ2-4|.
CASSVEDRSLAKNIQYF
TGTGCCAGCAGCGTAGAAGACAGGAGCTTAGCCAAAAACATTCAGTACTTC
>TRBV2|.|TRBJ1-2|.
CASDFHNLGYTF
TGTGCCAGCGATTTTCATAACTTGGGCTACACCTTC
>TRBV13|once|TRBJ1-3|.
CASSKYSGNTIYF
TGTGCCAGCAGCAAGTACAGTGGAAACACCATATATTTT
>TRBV5-4|.|TRBJ2-7|.
CASSLDQFKEQYF
TGTGCCAGCAGCTTGGACCAGTTCAAGGAGCAGTACTTC
>TRBV6-1|.|TRBJ1-1|TRBD1
CASSEAIKGASETEAFF
TGTGCCAGCAGTGAAGCCATTAAGGGGGCGAGTGAAACTGAAGCTTTCTTT
>TRBV7-3|.|TRBJ2-5|TRBD1
CASSLGQGMRETQYF
TGTGCCAGCAGCCTGGGACAGGGAATGCGAGAGACCCAGTACTTC
>TRBV5-1|.|TRBJ2-7|TRBD1
CASSQGQTYEQYF
TGCGCCAGCAGCCAGGGACAGACCTACGAGCAGTACTTC
>TRBV7-2|.|TRBJ2-1|TRBD2
CASSLLAAYNEQFF
TGTGCCAGCAGCTTACTAGCGGCCTACAATGAGCAGTTCTTC
>TRBV14|.|TRBJ1-2|.
CASSQEAYGYTF
TGTGCCAGCAGCCAAGAGGCCTATGGCTACACCTTC
>TRBV27|.|TRBJ2-3|.
CASSRQGGGDTQYF
TGTGCCAGCAGTAGACAGGGAGGAGGAGATACGCAGTATTTT
>TRBV7-9|.|TRBJ1-2|TRBD1
CASSSGDRPRGGYTF
TGTGCCAGCAGCTCCGGGGACAGGCCTCGAGGTGGCTACACCTTC
>TRBV6-6|.|TRBJ1-1|.
CASSTGQNTEAFF
TGTGCCAGCAGTACCGGACAGAATACTGAAGCTTTCTTT